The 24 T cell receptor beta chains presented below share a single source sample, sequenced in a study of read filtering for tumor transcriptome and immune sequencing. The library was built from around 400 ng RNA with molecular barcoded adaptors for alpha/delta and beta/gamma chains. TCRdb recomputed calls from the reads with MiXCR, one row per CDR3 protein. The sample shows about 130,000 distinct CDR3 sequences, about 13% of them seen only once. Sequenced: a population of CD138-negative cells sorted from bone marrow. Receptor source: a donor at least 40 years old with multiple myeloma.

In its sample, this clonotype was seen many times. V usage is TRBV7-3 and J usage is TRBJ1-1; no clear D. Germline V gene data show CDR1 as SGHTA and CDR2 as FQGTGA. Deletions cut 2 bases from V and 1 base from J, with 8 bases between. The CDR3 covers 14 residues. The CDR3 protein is CASSLQRTNTEAFF. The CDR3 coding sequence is TGTGCCAGCAGCTTACAAAGGACGAACACTGAAGCTTTCTTT.

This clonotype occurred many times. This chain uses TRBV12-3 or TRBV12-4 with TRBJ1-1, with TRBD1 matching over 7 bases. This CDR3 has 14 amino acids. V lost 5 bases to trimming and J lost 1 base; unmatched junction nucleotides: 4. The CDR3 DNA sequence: TGTGCCAGCAGTAATTACAGGGGGAACACTGAAGCTTTCTTT. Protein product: CASSNYRGNTEAFF.

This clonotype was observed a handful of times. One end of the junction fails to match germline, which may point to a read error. The CDR3 protein is CASSSGQGAPGEPFF. For the CDR3, the DNA is TGTGCCAGCAGCAGCGGACAGGGGGCGCCCGGGGAGCCGTTTTTT. This sequence joins TRBV5-6 and TRBJ2-2; 11 positions match TRBD1. From germline, CDR1 is SGHDT and CDR2 YYEEEE. The CDR3 consists of 15 residues. Full variable domain (rest looked up from reference TRBV5-6 and TRBJ2-2): DAGVTQSPTHLIKTRGQQVTLRCSPKSGHDTVSWYQQALGQGPQFIFQYYEEEERQRGNFPDRFSGHQFPNYSSELNVNALLLGDSALYLCASSSGQGAPGEPFFGEGSRLTVL.

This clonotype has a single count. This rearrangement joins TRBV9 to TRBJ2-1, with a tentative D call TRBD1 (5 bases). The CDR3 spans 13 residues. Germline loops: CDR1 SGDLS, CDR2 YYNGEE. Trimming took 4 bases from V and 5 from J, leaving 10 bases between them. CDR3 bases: TGTGCCAGCAGCCTGTGGACACACAATGAGCAGTTCTTC. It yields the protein CASSLWTHNEQFF.

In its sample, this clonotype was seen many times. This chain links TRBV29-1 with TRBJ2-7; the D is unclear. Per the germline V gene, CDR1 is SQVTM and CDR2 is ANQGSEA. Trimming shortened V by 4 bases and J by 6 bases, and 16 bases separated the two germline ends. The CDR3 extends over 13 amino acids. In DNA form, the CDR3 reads TGCAGCGTTGTCCCTCGAGATCCCAGCGAGCAGTACTTC. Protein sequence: CSVVPRDPSEQYF.

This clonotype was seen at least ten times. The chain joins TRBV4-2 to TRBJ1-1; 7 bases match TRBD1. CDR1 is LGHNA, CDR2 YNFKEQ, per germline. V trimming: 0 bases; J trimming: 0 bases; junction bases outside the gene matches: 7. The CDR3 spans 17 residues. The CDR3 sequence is CASSQEAGGWMNTEAFF. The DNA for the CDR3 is TGTGCCAGCAGCCAAGAAGCAGGGGGGTGGATGAACACTGAAGCTTTCTTT.

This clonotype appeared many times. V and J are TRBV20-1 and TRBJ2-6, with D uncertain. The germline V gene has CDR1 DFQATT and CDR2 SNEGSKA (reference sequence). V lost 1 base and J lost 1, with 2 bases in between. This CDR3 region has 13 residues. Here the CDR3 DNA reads TGCAGTGCTAGAGTTTCTGGGGCCAACGTCCTGACTTTC. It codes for CSARVSGANVLTF.

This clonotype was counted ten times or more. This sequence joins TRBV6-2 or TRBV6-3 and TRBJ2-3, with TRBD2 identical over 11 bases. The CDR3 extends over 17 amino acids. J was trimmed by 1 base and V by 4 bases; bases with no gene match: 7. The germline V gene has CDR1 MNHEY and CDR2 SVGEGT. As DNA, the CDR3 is TGTGCCAGCAGTTCATTACTAGCGGGAGCCGGCACAGATACGCAGTATTTT. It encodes CASSSLLAGAGTDTQYF.

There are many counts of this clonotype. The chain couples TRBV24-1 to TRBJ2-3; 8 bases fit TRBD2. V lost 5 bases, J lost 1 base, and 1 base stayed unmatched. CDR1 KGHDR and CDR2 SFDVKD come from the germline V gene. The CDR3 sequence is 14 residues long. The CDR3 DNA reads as TGTGCCACCAGTGCGGGAGGGGGCACAGATACGCAGTATTTT. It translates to CATSAGGGTDTQYF.

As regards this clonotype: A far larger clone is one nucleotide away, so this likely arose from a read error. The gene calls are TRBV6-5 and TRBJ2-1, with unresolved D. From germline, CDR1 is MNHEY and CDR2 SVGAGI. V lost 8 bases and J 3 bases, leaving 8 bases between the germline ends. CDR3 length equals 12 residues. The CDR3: CASRADYNEQFF. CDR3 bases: TGTGCCAGCCGTGCCGACTACAATGAGCAGTTCTTC.

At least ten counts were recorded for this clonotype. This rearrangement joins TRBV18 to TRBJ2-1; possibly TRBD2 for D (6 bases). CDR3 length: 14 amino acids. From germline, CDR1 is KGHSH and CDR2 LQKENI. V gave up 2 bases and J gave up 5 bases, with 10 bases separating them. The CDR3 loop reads CASSPSTRDNEQFF. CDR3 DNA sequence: TGTGCCAGCTCACCATCGACTAGGGACAATGAGCAGTTCTTC.

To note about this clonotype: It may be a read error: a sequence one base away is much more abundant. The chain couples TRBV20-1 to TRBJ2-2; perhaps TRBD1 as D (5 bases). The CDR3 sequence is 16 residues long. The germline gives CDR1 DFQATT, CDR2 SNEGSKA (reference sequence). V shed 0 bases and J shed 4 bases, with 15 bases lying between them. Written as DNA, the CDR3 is TGCAGTGCTAGAGATGGGGCTGGCGTGGGCACCGGGGAGCTGTTTTTT. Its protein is CSARDGAGVGTGELFF.

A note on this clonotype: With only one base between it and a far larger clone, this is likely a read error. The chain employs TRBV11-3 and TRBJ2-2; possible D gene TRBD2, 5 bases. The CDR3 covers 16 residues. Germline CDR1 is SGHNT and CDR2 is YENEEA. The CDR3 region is CASSLFGGAMAGELLF. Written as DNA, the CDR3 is TGTGCCAGCAGCTTGTTTGGAGGTGCGATGGCCGGGGAGCTGCTTTTT.

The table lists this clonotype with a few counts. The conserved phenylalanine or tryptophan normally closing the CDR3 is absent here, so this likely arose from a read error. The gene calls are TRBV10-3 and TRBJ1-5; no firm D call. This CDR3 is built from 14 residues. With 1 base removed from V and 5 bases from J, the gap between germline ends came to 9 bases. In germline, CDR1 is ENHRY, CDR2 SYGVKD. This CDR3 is CAISEFAVDQPQHC. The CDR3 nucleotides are TGTGCCATCAGTGAGTTTGCCGTCGATCAGCCCCAGCATTGT.

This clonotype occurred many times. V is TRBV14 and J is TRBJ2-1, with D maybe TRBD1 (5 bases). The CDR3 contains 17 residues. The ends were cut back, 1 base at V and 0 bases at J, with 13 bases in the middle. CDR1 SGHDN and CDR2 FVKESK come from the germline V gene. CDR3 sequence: CASSQGVRASSYNEQFF. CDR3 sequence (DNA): TGTGCCAGCAGCCAAGGGGTCAGGGCTAGCTCCTACAATGAGCAGTTCTTC.

Here the CDR3 reads CSASESGAHTDTQYF. The CDR3 coding sequence is TGCAGTGCTAGCGAAAGCGGCGCCCACACAGATACGCAGTATTTT. V gene TRBV20-1 combines with J gene TRBJ2-3, with D perhaps matching TRBD2 (5 bases). Germline values: CDR1 DFQATT, CDR2 SNEGSKA (reference sequence). The V and J ends lost 3 bases and 2 bases respectively, with 15 bases between them. The CDR3 spans 15 residues.

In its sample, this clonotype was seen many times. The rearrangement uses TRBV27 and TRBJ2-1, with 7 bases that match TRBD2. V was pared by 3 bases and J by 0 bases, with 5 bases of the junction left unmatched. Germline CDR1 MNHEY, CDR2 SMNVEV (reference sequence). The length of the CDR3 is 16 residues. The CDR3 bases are TGTGCCAGCAGTTTTAGGGGCGGGAGCTCCTACAATGAGCAGTTCTTC. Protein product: CASSFRGGSSYNEQFF.

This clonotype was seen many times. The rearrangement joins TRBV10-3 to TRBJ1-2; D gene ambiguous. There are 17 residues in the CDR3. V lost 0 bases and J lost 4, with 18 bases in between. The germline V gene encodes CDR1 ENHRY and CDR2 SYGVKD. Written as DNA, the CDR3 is TGTGCCATCAGTGAGTCGCAAGGTTTAGTCTCTTTCTATGGCTACACCTTC. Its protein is CAISESQGLVSFYGYTF.

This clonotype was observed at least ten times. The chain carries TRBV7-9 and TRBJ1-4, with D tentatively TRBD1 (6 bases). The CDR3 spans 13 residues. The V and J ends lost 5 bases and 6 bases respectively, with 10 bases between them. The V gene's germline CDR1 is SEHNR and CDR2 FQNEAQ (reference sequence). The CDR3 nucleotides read TGTGCCAGCAGCGCCAGGACAGATGAAAAACTGTTTTTT. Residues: CASSARTDEKLFF. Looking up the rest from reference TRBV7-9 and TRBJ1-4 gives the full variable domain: DTGVSQNPRHKITKRGQNVTFRCDPISEHNRLYWYRQTLGQGPEFLTYFQNEAQLEKSRLLSDRFSAERPKGSFSTLEIQRTEQGDSAMYLCASSARTDEKLFFGSGTQLSVL.

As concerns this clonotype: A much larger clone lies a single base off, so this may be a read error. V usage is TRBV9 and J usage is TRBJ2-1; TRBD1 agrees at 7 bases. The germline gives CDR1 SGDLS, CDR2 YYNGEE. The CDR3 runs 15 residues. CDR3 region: CASSALTGTYNELFF. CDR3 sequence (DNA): TGTGCCAGCAGCGCTTTGACAGGGACCTACAATGAGCTGTTCTTC.

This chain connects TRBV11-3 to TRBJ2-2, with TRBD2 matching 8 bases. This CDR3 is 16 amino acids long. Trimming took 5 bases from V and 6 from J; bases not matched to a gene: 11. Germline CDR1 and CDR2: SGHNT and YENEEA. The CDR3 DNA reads TGTGCCAGCAGCACCCCGCGGGGGGCGTTCGCCGGGGAGCTGTTTTTT. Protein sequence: CASSTPRGAFAGELFF. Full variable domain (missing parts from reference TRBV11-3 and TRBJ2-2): EAGVVQSPRYKIIEKKQPVAFWCNPISGHNTLYWYLQNLGQGPELLIRYENEEAVDDSQLPKDRFSAERLKGVDSTLKIQPAELGDSAVYLCASSTPRGAFAGELFFGEGSRLTVL.

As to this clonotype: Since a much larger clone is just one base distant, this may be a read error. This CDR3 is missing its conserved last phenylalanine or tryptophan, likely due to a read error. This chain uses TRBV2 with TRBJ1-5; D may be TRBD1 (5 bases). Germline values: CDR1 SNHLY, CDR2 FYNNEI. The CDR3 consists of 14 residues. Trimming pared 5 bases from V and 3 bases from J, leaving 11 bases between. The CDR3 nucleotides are TGTGCCAGCAGTTGGACACGAGACAATCAGCCCCAGCATCTT. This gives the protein CASSWTRDNQPQHL.

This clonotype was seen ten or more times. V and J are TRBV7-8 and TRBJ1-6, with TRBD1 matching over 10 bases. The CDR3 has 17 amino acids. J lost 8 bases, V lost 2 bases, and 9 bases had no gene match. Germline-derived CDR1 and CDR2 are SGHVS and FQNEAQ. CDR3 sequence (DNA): TGTGCCAGCAGCTTAAGGCCCTCCGGGACAGGGGATTCACCCCTCCACTTT. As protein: CASSLRPSGTGDSPLHF. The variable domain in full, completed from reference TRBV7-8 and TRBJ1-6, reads GAGVSQSPRYKVAKRGQDVALRCDPISGHVSLFWYQQALGQGPEFLTYFQNEAQLDKSGLPSDRFFAERPEGSVSTLKIQRTQQEDSAVYLCASSLRPSGTGDSPLHFGNGTRLTVT.

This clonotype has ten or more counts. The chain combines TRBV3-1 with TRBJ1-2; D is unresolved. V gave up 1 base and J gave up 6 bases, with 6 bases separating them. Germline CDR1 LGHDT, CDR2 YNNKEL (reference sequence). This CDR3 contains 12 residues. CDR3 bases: TGTGCCAGCAGCCAAGTGACTCATGGCTACACCTTC. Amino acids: CASSQVTHGYTF.